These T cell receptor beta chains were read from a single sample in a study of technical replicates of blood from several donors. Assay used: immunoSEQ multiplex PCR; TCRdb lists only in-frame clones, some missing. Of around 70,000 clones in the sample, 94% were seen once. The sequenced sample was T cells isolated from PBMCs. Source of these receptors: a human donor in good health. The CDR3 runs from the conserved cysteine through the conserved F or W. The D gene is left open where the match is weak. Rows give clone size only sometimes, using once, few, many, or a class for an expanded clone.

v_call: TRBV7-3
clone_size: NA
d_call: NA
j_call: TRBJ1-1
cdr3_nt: TGTGCCAGCAGCTTAGCCGGGAACACTGAAGCTTTCTTT
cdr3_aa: CASSLAGNTEAFF

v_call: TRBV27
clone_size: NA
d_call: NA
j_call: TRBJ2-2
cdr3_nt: TGTGCCAGCAGTTTACAGGGGAGCACCGGGGAGCTGTTTTTT
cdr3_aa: CASSLQGSTGELFF

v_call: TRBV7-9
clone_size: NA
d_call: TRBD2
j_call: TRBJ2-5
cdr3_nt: TGTGCCAGCAGCTCGTCCGGGGGGAAAAGGGAGACCCAGTACTTC
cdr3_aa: CASSSSGGKRETQYF

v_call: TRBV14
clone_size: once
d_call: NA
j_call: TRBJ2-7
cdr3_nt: TGTGCCAGCAGCCAAGATGTAGACTACGAGCAGTACTTC
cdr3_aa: CASSQDVDYEQYF

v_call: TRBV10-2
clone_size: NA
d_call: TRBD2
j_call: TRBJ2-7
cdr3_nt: TGCGCCAGCAGTGAAGGCGGGAGCTACGAGCAGTACTTC
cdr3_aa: CASSEGGSYEQYF

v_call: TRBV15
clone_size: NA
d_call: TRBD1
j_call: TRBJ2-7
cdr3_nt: TGTGCCACGTTTCAGGGGGCGCATCTCGAGCAGTACTTC
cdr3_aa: CATFQGAHLEQYF

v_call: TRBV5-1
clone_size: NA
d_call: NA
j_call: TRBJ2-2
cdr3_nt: TGCGCCAGCAGCTTGGTACGGGGGGCAAACACCGGGGAGCTGTTTTTT
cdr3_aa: CASSLVRGANTGELFF

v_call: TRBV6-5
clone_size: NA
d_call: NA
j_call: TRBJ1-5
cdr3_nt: TGTGCCAGCAGTTACTCTCGGGAGTCGCTCAATCAGCCCCAGCATTTT
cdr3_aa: CASSYSRESLNQPQHF

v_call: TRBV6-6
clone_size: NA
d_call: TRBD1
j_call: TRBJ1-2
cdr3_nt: TGTGCCAGCAGCCAGGGACAGGTCTATGGCTACACCTTC
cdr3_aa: CASSQGQVYGYTF

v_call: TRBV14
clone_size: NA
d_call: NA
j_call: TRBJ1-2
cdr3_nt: TGTGCCAGCAGCCTAGCATTGGGGAGCTATGGCTACACCTTC
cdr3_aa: CASSLALGSYGYTF

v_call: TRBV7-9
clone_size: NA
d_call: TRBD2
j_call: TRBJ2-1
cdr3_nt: TGTGCCAGCAACTCCGTGGGAGGGCCGGGCAATGAGCAGTTCTTC
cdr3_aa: CASNSVGGPGNEQFF

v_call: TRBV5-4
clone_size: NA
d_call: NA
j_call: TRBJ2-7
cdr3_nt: TGTGCCAGCAGCCGCGACAGCTACGAGCAGTACTTC
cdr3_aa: CASSRDSYEQYF

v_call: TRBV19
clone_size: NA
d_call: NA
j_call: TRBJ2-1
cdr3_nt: TGTGCCAGTAGTATACGTCCTCGAACTTACAATGAGCAGTTCTTC
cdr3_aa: CASSIRPRTYNEQFF

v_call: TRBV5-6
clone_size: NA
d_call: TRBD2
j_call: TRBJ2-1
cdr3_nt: TGTGCCAGCAGCTTAGGATTAGCGGGCTACAATGAGCAGTTCTTC
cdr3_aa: CASSLGLAGYNEQFF

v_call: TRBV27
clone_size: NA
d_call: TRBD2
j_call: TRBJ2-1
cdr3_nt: TGTGCCAGCAGTATTATAGCGGGGGGTCTTAGGAATGAGCAGTTCTTC
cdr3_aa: CASSIIAGGLRNEQFF

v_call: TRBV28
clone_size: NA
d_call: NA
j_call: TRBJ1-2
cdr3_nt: TGTGCCAGCAGTTTAATCGTGACAGGCAACTATGGCTACACCTTC
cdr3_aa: CASSLIVTGNYGYTF

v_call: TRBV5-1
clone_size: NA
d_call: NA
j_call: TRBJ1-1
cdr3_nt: TGCGCCAGCAGCTCGGCACGGGGGATCACTGAAGCTTTCTTT
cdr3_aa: CASSSARGITEAFF

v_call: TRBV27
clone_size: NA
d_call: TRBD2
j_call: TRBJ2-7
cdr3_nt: TGTGCCAGCAGTTTGAGGGAGGGTTCCTACGAGCAGTACTTC
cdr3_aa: CASSLREGSYEQYF

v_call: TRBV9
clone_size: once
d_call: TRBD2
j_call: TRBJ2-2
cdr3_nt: TGTGCCAGCAGAGCGGGATCTGGGGAGCTGTTTTTT
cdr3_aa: CASRAGSGELFF

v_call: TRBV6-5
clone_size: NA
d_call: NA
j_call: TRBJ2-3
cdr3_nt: TGTGCCAGCAGTTACGAGGGATTCGGCACAGATACGCAGTATTTT
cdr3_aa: CASSYEGFGTDTQYF

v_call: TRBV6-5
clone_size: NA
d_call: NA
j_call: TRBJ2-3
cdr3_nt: TGTGCCAGCAGTTACGCACGGGACATCACGCAGTATTTT
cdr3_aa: CASSYARDITQYF

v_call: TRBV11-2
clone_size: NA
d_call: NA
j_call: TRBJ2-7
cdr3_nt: TGTGCCAGCAGCTTAGATAAGGGGGAGCAGTACTTC
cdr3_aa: CASSLDKGEQYF

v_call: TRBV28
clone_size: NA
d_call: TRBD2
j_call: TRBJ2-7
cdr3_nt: TGTGCCAGCAGTTTATATTCCGGGACTAGCGGAGCCTCCTACGAGCAGTACTTC
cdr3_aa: CASSLYSGTSGASYEQYF

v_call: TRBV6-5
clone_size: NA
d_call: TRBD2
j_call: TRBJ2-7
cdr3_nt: TGTGCCAGCAGTTACTCGGTACTAGCGGGAGCTTGGGAGCAGTACTTC
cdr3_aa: CASSYSVLAGAWEQYF

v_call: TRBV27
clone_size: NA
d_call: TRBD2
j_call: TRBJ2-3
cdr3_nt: TGTGCCAGCAGTTTACTACTAGCGGGAGGGTTGGCAGATACGCAGTATTTT
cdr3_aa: CASSLLLAGGLADTQYF

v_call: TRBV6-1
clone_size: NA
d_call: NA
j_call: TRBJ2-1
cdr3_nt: TGTGCCAGCAGTGGAGGAGTGCGGCTAGCGTGGAATGAGCAGTTCTTC
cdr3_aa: CASSGGVRLAWNEQFF

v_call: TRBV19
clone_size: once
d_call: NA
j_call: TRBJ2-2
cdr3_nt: TGTGCCAGCTCTCAAGACACCTCGACCGGGGAGCTGTTTTTT
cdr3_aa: CASSQDTSTGELFF

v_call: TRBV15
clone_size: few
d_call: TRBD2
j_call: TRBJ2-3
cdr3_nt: TGTGCCACCCAACTAGCGATCACAGATACGCAGTATTTT
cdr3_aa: CATQLAITDTQYF

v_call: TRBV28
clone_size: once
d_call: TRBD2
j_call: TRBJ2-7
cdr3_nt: TGTGCCAGCAGGCGACCGGGACTAGCGGGAAACGAGCAGTACTTC
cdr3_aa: CASRRPGLAGNEQYF

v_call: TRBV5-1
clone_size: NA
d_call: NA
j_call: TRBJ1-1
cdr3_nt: TGCGCCAGCAGCTTGGCGGGGTCGGGGACTGAAGCTTTCTTT
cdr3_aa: CASSLAGSGTEAFF

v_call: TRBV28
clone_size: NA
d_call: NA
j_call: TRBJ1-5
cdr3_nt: TGTGCCGTCCATCAGGGGAATCAGCCCCAGCATTTT
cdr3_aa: CAVHQGNQPQHF

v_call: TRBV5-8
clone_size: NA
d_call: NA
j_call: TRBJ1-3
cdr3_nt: TGTGCCAGCAGCTTACAGAGCTTCTCTGGAAACACCATATATTTT
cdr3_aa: CASSLQSFSGNTIYF

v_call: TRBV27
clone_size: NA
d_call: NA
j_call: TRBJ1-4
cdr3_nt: TGTGCCAGCACGCTATCAGGGTTAGGGTATGAAAAACTGTTTTTT
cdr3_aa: CASTLSGLGYEKLFF

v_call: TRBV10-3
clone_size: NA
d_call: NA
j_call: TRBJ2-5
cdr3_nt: TGTGCCATCAGTGAGGCTACCGCGGAGACCCAGTACTTC
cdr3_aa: CAISEATAETQYF

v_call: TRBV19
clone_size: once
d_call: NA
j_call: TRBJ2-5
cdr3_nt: TGTGCCAGTAGTATGGGGGGAGAGACCCAGTACTTC
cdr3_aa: CASSMGGETQYF

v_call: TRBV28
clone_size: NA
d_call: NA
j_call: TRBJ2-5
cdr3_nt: TGTGCCAGCAGTTTACACTACCTGGACAATAAAGAGACCCAGTACTTC
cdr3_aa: CASSLHYLDNKETQYF

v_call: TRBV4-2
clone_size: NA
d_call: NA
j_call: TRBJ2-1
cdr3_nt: TGTGCCAGCAGCCAGTTTCCTAATCCCTATGAGCAGTTCTTC
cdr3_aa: CASSQFPNPYEQFF

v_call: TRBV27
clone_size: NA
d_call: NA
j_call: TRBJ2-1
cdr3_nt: TGTGCCAGCAGTGCGCTAGTTTACAATGAGCAGTTCTTC
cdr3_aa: CASSALVYNEQFF

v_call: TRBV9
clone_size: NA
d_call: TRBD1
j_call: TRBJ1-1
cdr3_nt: TGTGCCAGCAGCGCGACAGGGGGCGGGACTGAAGCTTTCTTT
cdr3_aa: CASSATGGGTEAFF

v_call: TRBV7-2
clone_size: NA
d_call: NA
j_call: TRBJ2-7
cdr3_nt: TGTGCCAGCAGCTTAGTAGGCGGGGCACCCTACGAGCAGTACTTC
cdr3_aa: CASSLVGGAPYEQYF

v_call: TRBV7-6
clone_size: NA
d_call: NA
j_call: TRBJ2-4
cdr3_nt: TGTGCCAGCAGCTACATCACGGGGGACAGCCCCCAAAACATTCAGTACTTC
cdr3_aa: CASSYITGDSPQNIQYF

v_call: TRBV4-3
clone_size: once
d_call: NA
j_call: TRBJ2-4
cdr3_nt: TGCGCCAGCAGCCAAGAGGGACTCCTAGCCAAAAACATTCAGTACTTC
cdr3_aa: CASSQEGLLAKNIQYF